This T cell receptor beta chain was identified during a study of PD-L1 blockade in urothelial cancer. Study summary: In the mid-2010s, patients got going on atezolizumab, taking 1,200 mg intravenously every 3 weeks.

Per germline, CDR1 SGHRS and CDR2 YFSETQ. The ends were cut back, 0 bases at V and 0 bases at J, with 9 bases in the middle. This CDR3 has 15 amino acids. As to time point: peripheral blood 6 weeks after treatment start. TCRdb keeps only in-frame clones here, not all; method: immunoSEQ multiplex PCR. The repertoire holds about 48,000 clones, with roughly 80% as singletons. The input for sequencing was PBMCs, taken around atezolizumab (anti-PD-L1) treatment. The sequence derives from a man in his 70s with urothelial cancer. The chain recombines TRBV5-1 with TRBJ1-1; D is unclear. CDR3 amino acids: CASSLGANLNTEAFF. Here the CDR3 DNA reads TGCGCCAGCAGCTTGGGGGCAAACTTGAACACTGAAGCTTTCTTT.